A selection of T cell receptor beta chains follows, all from one sample in a study of OX40 agonist ivuxolimab in advanced cancers. Produced via immunoSEQ multiplex PCR; TCRdb's table is partial and in-frame only. Among 74,000 or so clones listed, about 93% were seen once. The sample consisted of CD4+ or CD8+ T cells sorted from blood, taken in a trial of the OX40 agonist ivuxolimab. The receptors stem from an adult with an advanced solid tumor such as melanoma, head and neck, liver or kidney cancer. Each CDR3 is given with its conserved first and last residue. A D gene is named only where the DNA matches it firmly.

d_call j_call v_call cdr3_aa
TRBD1 TRBJ2-2 TRBV2 CASSDRTGTGELFF
TRBD1 TRBJ2-7 TRBV30 CAWRYGQGYSYEQYF
. TRBJ1-2 TRBV20-1 CSEGGAYGYTF
TRBD2 TRBJ2-1 TRBV9 CASSPGLAANNEQFF
. TRBJ1-5 TRBV15 CATSRGKSSSQPQHF
. TRBJ2-4 TRBV9 CASSVVGLSAKNIQYF
. TRBJ2-1 TRBV19 CARGGRFGGQFF
TRBD1 TRBJ1-1 TRBV28 CASSSWTGGGTEAFF
. TRBJ1-3 TRBV5-1 CASSPGGPGNTIYF
. TRBJ2-3 TRBV6-4 CASSDSVGKGTDTQYF
TRBD2 TRBJ2-7 TRBV5-1 CASSAGTSGTYEQYF
. TRBJ1-3 TRBV4-1 CASSQDSGNTIYF
TRBD1 TRBJ2-7 TRBV28 CASSLGTGGEQYF
TRBD1 TRBJ1-4 TRBV30 CACRTGNEKLFF
. TRBJ1-2 TRBV19 CASRGDNYGYTF
. TRBJ1-1 TRBV2 CASSQNTEAFF
TRBD2 TRBJ2-1 TRBV7-2 CASSLGNIGLAEQFF
. TRBJ2-7 TRBV10-3 CAISGNMGSPVEQYF
. TRBJ2-6 TRBV4-3 CASSQHPGQGGANVLTF
TRBD1 TRBJ2-3 TRBV14 CASSHLSQGEVTDTQYF
. TRBJ1-1 TRBV2 CASSEALAGYTEAFF
. TRBJ1-5 TRBV6-1 CASSDNGAYQPQHF
. TRBJ2-7 TRBV18 CASSPPARAYEQYF
. TRBJ1-1 TRBV18 CASSVTENTEAFF
TRBD2 TRBJ2-7 TRBV28 CVSGRAHEQYF
TRBD2 TRBJ2-5 TRBV5-1 CASRTGTSIETQYF
. TRBJ2-7 TRBV21-1 CASSLGLEDPGYYEQYF
. TRBJ1-2 TRBV7-3 CASSSFRDGGYTF
. TRBJ2-2 TRBV7-2 CASSPGLTGELFF
. TRBJ1-5 TRBV5-8 CASSGDSMGQPQHF
TRBD1 TRBJ1-1 TRBV18 CASSPRQGPPWTEAFF
. TRBJ1-1 TRBV10-3 CAISDKGGTPGNTEAFF
TRBD2 TRBJ2-3 TRBV5-4 CASSLTSAPMDTQYF
. TRBJ2-7 TRBV7-2 CASSLGPPSSYEQYF
. TRBJ1-4 TRBV5-1 CASSPSGTSNEKLFF
. TRBJ2-5 TRBV18 CASSPVGFQTETQYF
TRBD2 TRBJ2-7 TRBV27 CASRTGTSVYEQYF
TRBD2 TRBJ2-3 TRBV9 CASSALVGGASDTQYF
TRBD1 TRBJ1-5 TRBV7-9 CASSSDRAGDQPQHF
TRBD1 TRBJ2-7 TRBV29-1 CSAQGANSVYEQYF
. TRBJ2-5 TRBV7-3 CASSPRPNGETQYF